These 4 T cell receptor beta chains originate from one sample sequenced in a study of post-analysis software for immune sequencing data. Broader study findings: In patients, TRBV5-6, TRBV5-1 and TRBV20-1 belonged to four or five TRBV segments found more frequently than in controls.

These receptors lack a known antigen. The TCR beta cDNA libraries carried unique molecular identifiers. TCRdb re-analysed the PCR reads in MiXCR, keeping a single row per CDR3 protein. The sample includes a few hundred thousand distinct CDR3 sequences, approximately 31% seen only once; the top ten take approximately 5.4%. Sample: blood. The receptors originated from a girl aged 2-17 years with multiple sclerosis.

The chain joins TRBV29-1 to TRBJ2-1; the match to TRBD1 covers 7 bases. The CDR3 sequence is 13 residues long. CDR1 and CDR2 from the germline V gene are SQVTM and ANQGSEA. The J segment lost 4 bases and the V segment lost 3 bases, leaving 3 bases of the junction unmatched. CDR3 in amino acids: CSVDRTGYNEQFF. CDR3 DNA sequence: TGCAGCGTTGACAGGACAGGTTACAATGAGCAGTTCTTC.

In its sample, this clonotype was seen a few times. The chain joins TRBV7-3 to TRBJ2-7; perhaps D is TRBD1 or TRBD2 (5 bases each). The CDR3 consists of 13 residues. The V gene's germline CDR1 is SGHTA and CDR2 FQGTGA. V gave up 5 bases and J gave up 6 bases, with 14 bases separating them. DNA of the CDR3: TGTGCCAGCAGCCCAATTGACAGCGGCGAGCAGTACTTC. This sequence encodes CASSPIDSGEQYF.

About this clonotype itself: The junction shows a germline mismatch at one end, possibly a read error. The chain links TRBV6-1 to TRBJ2-1, with D unclear. The CDR3 runs 13 residues. Per the germline V gene, CDR1 is MNHNS and CDR2 is SASEGT. Here the CDR3 reads CASSSTRYNGQFF. CDR3 DNA sequence: TGTGCCAGCAGTAGTACACGATACAATGGGCAGTTCTTC.

The chain recombines TRBV7-9 with TRBJ2-1; 7 bases map to TRBD1. The germline gives CDR1 SEHNR, CDR2 FQNEAQ (reference sequence). Losses at the gene ends were 5 bases for V and 8 bases for J; bases not matched to a gene: 3. The CDR3 runs to 12 residues. The CDR3 loop is CASSMTGHEQFF. DNA of the CDR3: TGTGCCAGCAGCATGACAGGGCATGAGCAGTTCTTC.